This entry lists 18 T cell receptor beta chains sequenced from one sample in a study of T-cell memory formation after mild COVID-19. TCRdb processed the 5' RACE reads anew with MiXCR; each CDR3 protein has one entry. The repertoire includes a few hundred thousand distinct CDR3 sequences, approximately 19% of them detected once, and roughly 21% sits in the top ten. The sample was PBMCs or a T cell subset sorted from them (not recorded which). Receptors were obtained from a man in his late teens or twenties who had mild COVID-19 (a few samples of this study predate the infection). Cell type and time point are not known.

The rearrangement links TRBV6-2 or TRBV6-3 to TRBJ2-2, with TRBD1 matching 7 bases. There are 14 residues in the CDR3. J lost 7 bases, V lost 6 bases, and 8 bases had no gene match. The germline V gene has CDR1 MNHEY and CDR2 SVGEGT. The CDR3 DNA sequence: TGTGCCAGCAGACGGACAGGATCGAACGGGGAGCTGTTTTTT. This translates into CASRRTGSNGELFF.

The rearrangement uses TRBV23-1 and TRBJ2-5, with D possibly TRBD1 on 7 matching bases. TRBV23-1 belongs to the ORF category, with a function that is uncertain. V was clipped by 8 bases and J by 6 bases, with 19 bases between them. CDR3 length: 14 residues. The DNA of the CDR3 is TGCGCCAGCCCGGGCAGGGGGGATGGAAAGACCCAGTACTTC. Amino acids: CASPGRGDGKTQYF.

The chain uses TRBV5-1 and TRBJ2-2, with no clear D. This CDR3 contains 14 residues. Trimming left V 0 bases short and J 5 bases short, with 8 bases between. Germline CDR1 and CDR2: SGHRS and YFSETQ. CDR3 sequence reads: CASSLGDTTGELFF. Here the CDR3 DNA reads TGCGCCAGCAGCTTGGGGGATACTACCGGGGAGCTGTTTTTT.

This clonotype was picked up a small number of times. This sequence joins TRBV15 and TRBJ1-2, with 10 bases aligning to TRBD1. This CDR3 is 15 amino acids long. CDR1 is LNHNV and CDR2 is YYDKDF in the germline V gene (reference sequence). J gave up 4 bases and V 4 bases, and 6 bases lay outside the gene matches. This CDR3 is CATSNRDRGPYGYTF. For the CDR3, the DNA is TGTGCCACCAGCAACCGGGACAGGGGACCCTATGGCTACACCTTC.

There are a few counts of this clonotype. The chain employs TRBV7-2 and TRBJ2-1; D might be TRBD1 (5 bases). Trimming shortened V by 1 base and J by 3 bases, and 16 bases separated the two germline ends. This CDR3 has 17 residues. The V gene's germline CDR1 is SGHTA and CDR2 FQGNSA. The CDR3 loop is CASSLDSKQGLYNEQFF. The CDR3 nucleotides are TGTGCCAGCAGCTTAGATAGCAAGCAGGGCCTCTACAATGAGCAGTTCTTC.

The chain couples TRBV5-5 to TRBJ2-7, with D possibly matching TRBD2 (5 bases). Germline V gene data show CDR1 as SGHKS and CDR2 as YYEKEE (reference sequence). The V and J ends lost 0 bases and 4 bases respectively, with 11 bases between them. The CDR3 totals 14 residues. CDR3: CASSLGRGRYEQYV. DNA for the CDR3: TGTGCCAGCAGCTTGGGTCGGGGAAGGTACGAGCAGTACGTC.

This clonotype was picked up a small number of times. This chain uses TRBV5-1 with TRBJ2-1; 9 bases fit TRBD1. The CDR3 length is 21 residues. J gave up 0 bases and V 0 bases, and 16 bases lay outside the gene matches. Germline V gene data show CDR1 as SGHRS and CDR2 as YFSETQ. The CDR3 sequence is CASSLGGTGYEVLNSYNEQFF. In nucleotides, the CDR3 is TGCGCCAGCAGCTTGGGCGGGACAGGGTACGAAGTACTCAACTCCTACAATGAGCAGTTCTTC.

This clonotype was counted only a few times. The V gene is TRBV6-2 or TRBV6-3, the J gene TRBJ1-2; 8 bases match TRBD1. There are 14 residues in the CDR3. CDR1 is MNHEY, CDR2 SVGEGT, per germline. The V segment lost 5 bases and the J segment 2 bases; nucleotides outside the gene matches: 4. The CDR3 coding sequence is TGTGCCAGCAGTACCAGGACAGGGAACTATGGCTACACCTTC. This gives the protein CASSTRTGNYGYTF.

The sample holds a few counts of this clonotype. The chain links TRBV7-8 to TRBJ1-1; D uncertain. The ends were cut back, 7 bases at V and 6 bases at J, with 24 bases in the middle. The germline V gene encodes CDR1 SGHVS and CDR2 FQNEAQ. The CDR3 extends over 16 amino acids. CDR3 sequence (DNA): TGTGCCAGCACCCCGGGGAGGAGAGGTCCGATCGCTGAAGCTTTCTTT. Protein sequence: CASTPGRRGPIAEAFF.

This clonotype was seen only a few times. The chain uses TRBV20-1 and TRBJ2-2; D is unresolved. The germline CDR1 and CDR2 sequences are DFQATT and SNEGSKA (reference sequence). The V end lost 3 bases, the J end lost 2 bases, and 7 bases lay between the germline ends. The CDR3 consists of 13 residues. The CDR3 nucleotides are TGCAGTGCTAGTAAGGGAAACACCGGGGAGCTGTTTTTT. It codes for CSASKGNTGELFF.

This clonotype was counted only a few times. This chain links TRBV6-1 with TRBJ1-6; 9 bases align to TRBD1. The CDR3 is 16 amino acids. CDR1 is MNHNS and CDR2 is SASEGT in the germline V gene. With 2 bases clipped from V and 6 bases from J, the junction kept 5 bases outside the gene matches. As DNA, the CDR3 is TGTGCCAGCAGTGAAAGTCCGGGACAGGGTAATTCACCCCTCCACTTT. It is translated as CASSESPGQGNSPLHF.

This rearrangement joins TRBV20-1 to TRBJ1-1; D remains ambiguous. Germline-derived CDR1 and CDR2 are DFQATT and SNEGSKA (reference sequence). This CDR3 spans 13 amino acids. Trimming took 0 bases from V and 3 from J, leaving 8 bases between them. The CDR3 DNA is TGCAGTGCTAGAGATCCAGAGGACACTGAAGCTTTCTTT. It is translated as CSARDPEDTEAFF.

This clonotype turned up a few times. The chain is built from TRBV7-2 and TRBJ2-1, with D tentatively TRBD2 (6 bases). The V end lost 1 base, the J end lost 4 bases, and 11 bases lay between the germline ends. CDR3 size: 15 residues. In germline, CDR1 is SGHTA, CDR2 FQGNSA. The CDR3 spells CASSLVWAGYNEQFF. DNA of the CDR3: TGTGCCAGCAGCTTAGTGTGGGCGGGATACAATGAGCAGTTCTTC.

There are a few counts of this clonotype. The chain combines TRBV7-9 with TRBJ1-2; D is unclear. Germline CDR1 is SEHNR and CDR2 is FQNEAQ (reference sequence). The germline V and J ends were trimmed by 1 base and 4 bases, with 16 bases remaining between them. The CDR3 loop spans 16 amino acids. In DNA form, the CDR3 reads TGTGCCAGCAGCTTAGATCCGTGGGCAGGCCTCTATGGCTACACCTTC. This sequence encodes CASSLDPWAGLYGYTF.

The chain couples TRBV9 to TRBJ2-3; D remains unclear. V was shortened by 0 bases and J by 0 bases, with 8 bases between the two germline ends. Per the germline V gene, CDR1 is SGDLS and CDR2 is YYNGEE. This CDR3 has 15 amino acids. This chain's CDR3 is CASSVAGHSTDTQYF. The CDR3, as DNA: TGTGCCAGCAGCGTAGCGGGCCATAGCACAGATACGCAGTATTTT.

This chain links TRBV4-3 with TRBJ2-1; D gene uncertain. Germline CDR1 LGHNA, CDR2 YSLEER. This CDR3 is 11 amino acids long. V lost 1 base and J lost 10, with 5 bases in between. CDR3 sequence: CASSQGVEQFF. CDR3 in DNA: TGCGCCAGCAGCCAAGGAGTAGAGCAGTTCTTC.

A few counts support this clonotype. V gene TRBV7-6 combines with J gene TRBJ2-2, with D possibly being TRBD1 (5 bases). The CDR3 length is 15 residues. In germline, CDR1 is SGHVS, CDR2 FNYEAQ. The V gene lost 0 bases and the J gene lost 7 bases, with 12 bases spanning the gap. CDR3 DNA: TGTGCCAGCAGCTTAGCAGGGGAAGGCGTCGGGGAGCTGTTTTTT. It is translated as CASSLAGEGVGELFF.

Ten or more counts support this clonotype. The rearrangement links TRBV12-3 or TRBV12-4 to TRBJ1-2; 12 nucleotides line up with TRBD1. The J segment lost 6 bases and the V segment lost 6 bases, leaving 5 bases of the junction unmatched. The CDR3 contains 14 residues. The CDR3 sequence is CASRPGQGADGYTF. The CDR3 nucleotides read TGTGCCAGCAGACCGGGACAGGGGGCGGATGGCTACACCTTC.